These T cell receptor beta chains were read from a single sample in a study of shared clonotypes between healthy human individuals. Using immunoSEQ multiplex PCR, the repertoire was profiled, and TCRdb retains in-frame clones only, with some absent. The profile shows about 1.5 million clones, 95% to 99% of them singletons. Sequenced input: naive CD4+ T cells sorted from blood. Receptors originate from a man aged 25-45 years in good health. CDR3s include the opening cysteine and the closing phenylalanine or tryptophan. Fields, in order: J gene, V gene, D gene, clone size, CDR3 DNA, CDR3 protein. A D gene is named only where the DNA matches it firmly. Rows give clone size only sometimes, using once, few, many, or a class for an expanded clone.

TRBJ2-3,TRBV20-1,-,-,TGCAGTGCTACCCCCAGCGATACGCAGTATTTT,CSATPSDTQYF
TRBJ2-5,TRBV5-1,TRBD2,-,TGCGCCAGCAGCTTAGGGACTAGCGGTGTTCGGGCTGGCCAGTACTTC,CASSLGTSGVRAGQYF
TRBJ2-5,TRBV5-1,TRBD2,-,TGCGCCAGCAGCTATTCCGGGACTACCGAGGAGACCCAGTACTTC,CASSYSGTTEETQYF
TRBJ2-1,TRBV2,-,-,TGTGCCAGCAATACACGGGCCGGGGGTGTTGAGCAGTTCTTC,CASNTRAGGVEQFF
TRBJ1-1,TRBV5-1,-,-,TGCGCCAGCAGCTTGAGGGCGTCAGAGTTGGCGGCAGCTTTCTTT,CASSLRASELAAAFF
TRBJ2-3,TRBV18,TRBD2,-,TGTGCCAGCTCACCCCCGACTAGCGGGAGCACAGATACGCAGTATTTT,CASSPPTSGSTDTQYF
TRBJ1-2,TRBV5-4,-,-,TGTGCCAGCAGCCCTTCGAGGGGGGGCAACTATGGCTACACCTTC,CASSPSRGGNYGYTF
TRBJ1-2,TRBV28,-,-,TGTGCCAGCAGTCGGGCGTGGCAGGGAGACGGCTACACCTTC,CASSRAWQGDGYTF
TRBJ2-4,TRBV18,-,once,TGTGCCAGCTCAAATCCGGGCTTGGGAAAGTATGTTCAGTACTTC,CASSNPGLGKYVQYF
TRBJ2-7,TRBV11-2,TRBD1,-,TGTGCCAGCCGAGGGGGCAGCCCAGGCTCGGGGAACGAGCAGTACTTC,CASRGGSPGSGNEQYF
TRBJ1-1,TRBV29-1,TRBD1,-,TGCAGCGTGAAGGCCCCGACAGGGCCCGTGGCTTTTGAAGCTTTCTTT,CSVKAPTGPVAFEAFF
TRBJ2-2,TRBV18,TRBD1,-,TGTGCCAGCTCACTACTGACAGGGGATGCGAACACCGGGGAGCTGTTTTTT,CASSLLTGDANTGELFF
TRBJ2-7,TRBV4-1,-,-,TGCGCCAGCAGCCATGCCTTTAGCGGCCCCCGCTCCTACGAGCAGTACTTC,CASSHAFSGPRSYEQYF
TRBJ2-1,TRBV6-1,TRBD1,-,TGTGCCAGCAGTGAGCCCGGGACAGCCAATGAGCAGTTCTTC,CASSEPGTANEQFF
TRBJ1-2,TRBV5-7,-,-,TGTGCCAGCAGCTTAACCGCCCGGGACCTCTATGGCTACACCTTC,CASSLTARDLYGYTF
TRBJ1-4,TRBV30,-,once,TGTGCCTGGCTCAGGGGATCTGGTGAAAAACTGTTTTTT,CAWLRGSGEKLFF
TRBJ1-4,TRBV5-6,TRBD1,-,TGTGCCAGCAGTACTTCCCAGGGGGACGGAAAACTGTTTTTT,CASSTSQGDGKLFF
TRBJ2-1,TRBV11-1,TRBD2,-,TGTGCCAGCAGCATTCCACCGGGACTAGCGGGGGATGAGCAGTTCTTC,CASSIPPGLAGDEQFF
TRBJ2-3,TRBV5-4,TRBD1,-,TGTGCCAGCAGCTTACAGGGGGCTGAGGATACGCAGTATTTT,CASSLQGAEDTQYF
TRBJ2-1,TRBV7-7,-,-,TGTGCCAGCAGCTCCGGCTTCCACAATGAGCAGTTCTTC,CASSSGFHNEQFF
TRBJ1-2,TRBV28,-,-,TGTGCCAGCAGTTTAACAGAGAAACTCTATGGCTACACCTTC,CASSLTEKLYGYTF
TRBJ2-6,TRBV9,TRBD1,-,TGTGCCAGCAGCGTGACACCGGGACAGCCAACTGGGGCCAACGTCCTGACTTTC,CASSVTPGQPTGANVLTF
TRBJ2-1,TRBV7-3,-,-,TGTGCCAGCAGCTTAACCAGGAGCAATGAGCAGTTCTTC,CASSLTRSNEQFF
TRBJ2-6,TRBV4-3,-,-,TGCGCCAGCAGCCAAGCGGAACGTCGGGGGGCCAACGTCCTGACTTTC,CASSQAERRGANVLTF
TRBJ2-2,TRBV4-1,TRBD2,-,TGCGCCAGCAGCCCTGCGACTAGCGGGAGGATCGGGGAGCTGTTTTTT,CASSPATSGRIGELFF
TRBJ2-2,TRBV4-3,TRBD2,-,TGCGCCAGCAGCCAAAGGTTGGCTAGCGGCACCGGGGAGCTGTTTTTT,CASSQRLASGTGELFF
TRBJ2-5,TRBV5-6,-,-,TGTGCCAGCAGCTTGCTCGGAGAGACCCAGTACTTC,CASSLLGETQYF
TRBJ2-7,TRBV28,-,-,TGTGCCAGCAGTTTATCAATGGCAGCCCTAAGGAGTGGCGAGCAGTACTTC,CASSLSMAALRSGEQYF
TRBJ2-3,TRBV14,TRBD1,-,TGTGCCAGCAGCCAGAGACAGGGAATAGGCACAGATACGCAGTATTTT,CASSQRQGIGTDTQYF
TRBJ2-5,TRBV5-1,-,-,TGCGCCAGCAGCTTGGCTGGGGTACGGGAGACCCAGTACTTC,CASSLAGVRETQYF
TRBJ1-2,TRBV15,-,-,TGTGCCACCAGCAGAGATCGGGGTCGGGACGTCTATGTTAGCTACACCTTC,CATSRDRGRDVYVSYTF
TRBJ2-5,TRBV5-4,-,-,TGTGCCAGCAGCTTGGAACCTCAAGAGACCCAGTACTTC,CASSLEPQETQYF
TRBJ1-3,TRBV29-1,-,-,TGCAGCGTGTCTAGGGGCACTGGAAACACCATATATTTT,CSVSRGTGNTIYF
TRBJ2-3,TRBV19,TRBD2,-,TGTGCCAGTAGTATGGGCGGGAGCGCAGATACGCAGTATTTT,CASSMGGSADTQYF
TRBJ1-4,TRBV7-6,-,-,TGTGCCAGCAGCTTAGTTGGACCTCCTGTATCTGGTAATGAAAAACTGTTTTTT,CASSLVGPPVSGNEKLFF
TRBJ1-3,TRBV2,-,-,TGTGCCAGCAGTAGACAGGCTGGAAACACCATATATTTT,CASSRQAGNTIYF
TRBJ1-1,TRBV7-9,-,-,TGTGCCAGCAGCTTTGTGGGGGCGTCCACTGAAGCTTTCTTT,CASSFVGASTEAFF
TRBJ2-1,TRBV2,-,-,TGTGCCAGCAGTGAAAACTACCAGTCCTACAATGAGCAGTTCTTC,CASSENYQSYNEQFF
TRBJ1-4,TRBV7-9,-,-,TGTGCCAGCAGCTTAGTTTTGAGGGGGAATGAAAAACTGTTTTTT,CASSLVLRGNEKLFF
TRBJ1-5,TRBV6-5,TRBD1,-,TGTGCCAGCAGTTCGGACAGGGGGAGGAATCAGCCCCAGCATTTT,CASSSDRGRNQPQHF
TRBJ1-2,TRBV19,-,-,TGTGCCAGTAGAGCAGGGCTTACTACCTATGGCTACACCTTC,CASRAGLTTYGYTF
TRBJ2-2,TRBV7-2,-,once,TGTGCCAGCAGCTTAACTAACACCGGGGAGCTGTTTTTT,CASSLTNTGELFF
TRBJ2-7,TRBV5-5,TRBD1,-,TGTGCCAGCAGCTACGGGACAGGTGGGGAGTACTTC,CASSYGTGGEYF
TRBJ2-1,TRBV5-1,-,-,TGCGCCAGCAGCTTTCCCGGCTACAATGAGCAGTTCTTC,CASSFPGYNEQFF
TRBJ2-7,TRBV19,-,-,TGTGCCAGTAGTATAGACCCCACATCATACGAGCAGTACTTC,CASSIDPTSYEQYF
TRBJ2-1,TRBV30,-,-,TGTGCCTGGAGATCAGTAAGACAGGAGAATGAGCAGTTCTTC,CAWRSVRQENEQFF
TRBJ2-4,TRBV5-1,-,-,TGCGCCAGCAGCTCGCTACACGGGACTCTAGCCAAAAACATTCAGTACTTC,CASSSLHGTLAKNIQYF
TRBJ2-7,TRBV7-9,TRBD1,once,TGTGCCAGCAGCATCGACCTGGGGACAGGTACCTACGAGCAGTACTTC,CASSIDLGTGTYEQYF
TRBJ1-5,TRBV2,-,-,TGTGCCAGCAGTGATTTGGCAGGGAGGATTCAGCCCCAGCATTTT,CASSDLAGRIQPQHF
TRBJ2-4,TRBV6-5,-,-,TGTGCCAGCAGTTATAGTTTAGTGGGCAAAAACATTCAGTACTTC,CASSYSLVGKNIQYF
TRBJ2-5,TRBV18,TRBD1,-,TGTGCCAGCTCACAAAACTCAGGGGGAGAGACCCAGTACTTC,CASSQNSGGETQYF
TRBJ2-3,TRBV18,-,-,TGTGCCAGCTCCCCGGGAAGCACAGATACGCAGTATTTT,CASSPGSTDTQYF
TRBJ2-7,TRBV2,-,-,TGTGCCAGCAGAGACGACAGAAAGCCCTACGAGCAGTACTTC,CASRDDRKPYEQYF
TRBJ2-7,TRBV6-5,-,once,TGTGCCAGCAGTTACTCGGGTAGGAAGTTCGAGCAGTACTTC,CASSYSGRKFEQYF
TRBJ2-7,TRBV5-1,-,-,TGCGCCAGCAGCTTGTCCGGGGAGAACGGCGAGCAGTACTTC,CASSLSGENGEQYF
TRBJ2-5,TRBV5-1,-,-,TGCGCCAGCAGCTTACTAATGGGAGAGACCCAGTACTTC,CASSLLMGETQYF
TRBJ2-7,TRBV6-5,TRBD1,-,TGTGCCAGCAGCCGCGACAGGGGAAACGAGCAGTACTTC,CASSRDRGNEQYF